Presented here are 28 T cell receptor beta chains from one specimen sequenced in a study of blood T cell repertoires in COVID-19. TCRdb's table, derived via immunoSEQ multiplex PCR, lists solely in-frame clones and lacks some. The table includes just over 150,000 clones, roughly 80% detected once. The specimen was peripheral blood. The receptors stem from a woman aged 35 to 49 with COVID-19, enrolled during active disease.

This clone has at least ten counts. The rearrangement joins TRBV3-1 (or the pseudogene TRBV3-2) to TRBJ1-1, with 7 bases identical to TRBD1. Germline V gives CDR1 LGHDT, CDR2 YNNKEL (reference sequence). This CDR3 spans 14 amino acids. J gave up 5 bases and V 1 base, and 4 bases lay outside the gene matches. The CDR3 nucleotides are TGTGCCAGCAGCCAAGGAAGGGGGCGTACTGAAGCTTTCTTT. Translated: CASSQGRGRTEAFF.

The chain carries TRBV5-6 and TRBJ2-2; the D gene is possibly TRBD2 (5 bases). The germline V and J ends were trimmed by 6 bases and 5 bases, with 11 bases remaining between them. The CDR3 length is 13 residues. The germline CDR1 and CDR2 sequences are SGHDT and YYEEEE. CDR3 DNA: TGTGCCAGCAACCCTTCGGGGACCGGGGAGCTGTTTTTT. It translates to CASNPSGTGELFF.

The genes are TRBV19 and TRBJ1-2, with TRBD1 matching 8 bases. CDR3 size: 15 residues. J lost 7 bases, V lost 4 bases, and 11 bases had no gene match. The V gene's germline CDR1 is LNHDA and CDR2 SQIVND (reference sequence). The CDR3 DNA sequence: TGTGCCAGTAGTACAAATGGACAGGGTTTTGGTGGCTACACCTTC. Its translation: CASSTNGQGFGGYTF.

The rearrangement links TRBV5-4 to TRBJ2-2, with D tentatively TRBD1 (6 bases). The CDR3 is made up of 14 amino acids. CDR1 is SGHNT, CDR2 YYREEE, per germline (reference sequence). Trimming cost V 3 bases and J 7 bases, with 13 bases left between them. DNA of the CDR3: TGTGCCAGCAGCTCGGACAGACGGGGCGGGGAGCTGTTTTTT. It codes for CASSSDRRGGELFF.

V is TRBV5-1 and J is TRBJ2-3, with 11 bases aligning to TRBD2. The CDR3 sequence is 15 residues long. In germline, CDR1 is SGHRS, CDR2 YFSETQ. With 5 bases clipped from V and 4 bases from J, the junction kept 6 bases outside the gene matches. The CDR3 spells CASRLAGGSADTQYF. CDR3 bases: TGCGCCAGCAGGTTAGCGGGAGGGTCCGCAGATACGCAGTATTTT. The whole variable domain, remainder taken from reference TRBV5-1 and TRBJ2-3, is KAGVTQTPRYLIKTRGQQVTLSCSPISGHRSVSWYQQTPGQGLQFLFEYFSETQRNKGNFPGRFSGRQFSNSRSEMNVSTLELGDSALYLCASRLAGGSADTQYFGPGTRLTVL.

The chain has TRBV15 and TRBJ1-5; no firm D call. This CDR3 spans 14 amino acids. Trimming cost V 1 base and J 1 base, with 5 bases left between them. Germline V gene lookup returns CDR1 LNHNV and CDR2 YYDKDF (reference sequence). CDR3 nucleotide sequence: TGTGCCACCAGCAGAGGTACAAGCAATCAGCCCCAGCATTTT. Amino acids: CATSRGTSNQPQHF.

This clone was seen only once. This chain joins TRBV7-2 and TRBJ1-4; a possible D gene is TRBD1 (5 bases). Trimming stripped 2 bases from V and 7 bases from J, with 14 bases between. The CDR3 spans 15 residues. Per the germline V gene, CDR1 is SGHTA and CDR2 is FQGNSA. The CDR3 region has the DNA TGTGCCAGCAGCTTATTTGGGCAGGGTGGTGAAAAACTGTTTTTT. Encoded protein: CASSLFGQGGEKLFF.

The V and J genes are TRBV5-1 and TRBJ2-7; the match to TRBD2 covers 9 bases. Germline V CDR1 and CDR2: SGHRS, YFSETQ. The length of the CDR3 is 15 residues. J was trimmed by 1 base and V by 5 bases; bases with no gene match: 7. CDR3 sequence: CASREGLAESYEQYF. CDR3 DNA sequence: TGCGCCAGCAGGGAGGGACTAGCCGAGTCCTACGAGCAGTACTTC.

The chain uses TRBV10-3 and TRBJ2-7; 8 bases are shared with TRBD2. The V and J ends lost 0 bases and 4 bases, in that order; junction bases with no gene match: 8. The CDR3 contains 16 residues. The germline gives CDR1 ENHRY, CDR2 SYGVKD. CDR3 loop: CAISESRVVAGYEQYF. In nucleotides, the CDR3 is TGTGCCATCAGTGAGTCCAGGGTGGTAGCGGGGTACGAGCAGTACTTC.

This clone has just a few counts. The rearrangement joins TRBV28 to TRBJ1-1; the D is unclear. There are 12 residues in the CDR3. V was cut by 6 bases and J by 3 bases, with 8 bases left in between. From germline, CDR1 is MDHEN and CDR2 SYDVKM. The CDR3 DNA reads TGTGCCAGCAGAAACATTTACACTGAAGCTTTCTTT. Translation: CASRNIYTEAFF. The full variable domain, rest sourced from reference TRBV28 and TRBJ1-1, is DVKVTQSSRYLVKRTGEKVFLECVQDMDHENMFWYRQDPGLGLRLIYFSYDVKMKEKGDIPEGYSVSREKKERFSLILESASTNQTSMYLCASRNIYTEAFFGQGTRLTVV.

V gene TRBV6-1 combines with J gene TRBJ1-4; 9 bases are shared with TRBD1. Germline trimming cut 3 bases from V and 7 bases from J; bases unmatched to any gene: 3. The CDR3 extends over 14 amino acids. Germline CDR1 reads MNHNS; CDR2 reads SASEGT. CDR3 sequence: CASSDGTGTEKLFF. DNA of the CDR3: TGTGCCAGCAGTGACGGGACAGGGACTGAAAAACTGTTTTTT.

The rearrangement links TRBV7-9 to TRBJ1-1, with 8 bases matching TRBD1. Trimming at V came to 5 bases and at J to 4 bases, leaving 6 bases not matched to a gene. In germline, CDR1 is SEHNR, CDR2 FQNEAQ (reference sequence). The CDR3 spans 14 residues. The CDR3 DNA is TGTGCCAGCAGCGGCAGGGGGCGCGCCACTGAAGCTTTCTTT. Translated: CASSGRGRATEAFF.

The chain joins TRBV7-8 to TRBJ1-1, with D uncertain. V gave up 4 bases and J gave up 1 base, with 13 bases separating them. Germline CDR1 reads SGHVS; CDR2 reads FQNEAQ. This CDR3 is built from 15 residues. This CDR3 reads CASSSGLAANTEAFF. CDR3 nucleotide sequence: TGTGCCAGCAGCTCCGGATTAGCGGCGAACACTGAAGCTTTCTTT.

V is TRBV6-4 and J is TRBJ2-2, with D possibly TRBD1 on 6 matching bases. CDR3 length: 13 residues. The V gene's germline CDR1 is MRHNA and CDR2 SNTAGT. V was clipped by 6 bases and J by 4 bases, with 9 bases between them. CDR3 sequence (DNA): TGTGCCAGCAGAACAGGGAGCACCGGGGAGCTGTTTTTT. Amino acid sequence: CASRTGSTGELFF.

The CDR3 loop is CASSPSGTGNTEAFF. In DNA, the CDR3 is TGCGCCAGCAGCCCATCCGGGACAGGGAACACTGAAGCTTTCTTT. The gene calls are TRBV5-1 and TRBJ1-1; 8 bases agree with TRBD1. Germline-derived CDR1 and CDR2 are SGHRS and YFSETQ. The CDR3 runs 15 residues. Germline trimming cut 4 bases from V and 1 base from J; bases unmatched to any gene: 6.

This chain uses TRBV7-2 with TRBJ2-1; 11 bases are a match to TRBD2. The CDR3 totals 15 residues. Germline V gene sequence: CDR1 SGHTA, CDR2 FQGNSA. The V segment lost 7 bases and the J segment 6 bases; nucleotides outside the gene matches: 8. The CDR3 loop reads CASTLSGGAVNEQFF. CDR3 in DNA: TGTGCCAGCACCCTTAGCGGGGGGGCGGTCAATGAGCAGTTCTTC.

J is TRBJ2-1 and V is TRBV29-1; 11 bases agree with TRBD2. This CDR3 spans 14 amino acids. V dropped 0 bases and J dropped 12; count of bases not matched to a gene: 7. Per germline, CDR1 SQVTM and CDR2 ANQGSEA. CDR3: CSVEETSGGLWQFF. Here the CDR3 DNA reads TGCAGCGTTGAAGAAACTAGCGGGGGCCTCTGGCAGTTCTTC.

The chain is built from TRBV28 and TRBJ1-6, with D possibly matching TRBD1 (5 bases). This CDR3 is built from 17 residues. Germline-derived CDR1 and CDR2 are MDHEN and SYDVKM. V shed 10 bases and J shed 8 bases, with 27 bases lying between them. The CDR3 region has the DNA TGTGCCACCCAGGGACTCCCAGGGTTTATGCAAGATTCACCCCTCCACTTT. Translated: CATQGLPGFMQDSPLHF.

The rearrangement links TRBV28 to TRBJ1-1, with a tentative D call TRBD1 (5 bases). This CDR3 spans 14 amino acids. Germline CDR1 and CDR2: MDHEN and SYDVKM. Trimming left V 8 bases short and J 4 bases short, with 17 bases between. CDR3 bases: TGTGCCAGCCGAGAATTTCGGGGGGTCACTGAAGCTTTCTTT. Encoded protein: CASREFRGVTEAFF.

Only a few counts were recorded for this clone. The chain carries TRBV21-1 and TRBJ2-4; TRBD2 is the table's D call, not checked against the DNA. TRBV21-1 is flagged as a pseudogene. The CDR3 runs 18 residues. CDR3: CASRTQRDKILAKNIQYF. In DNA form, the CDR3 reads TGTGCCAGTCGCACTCAGCGGGATAAAATTCTAGCCAAAAACATTCAGTACTTC.

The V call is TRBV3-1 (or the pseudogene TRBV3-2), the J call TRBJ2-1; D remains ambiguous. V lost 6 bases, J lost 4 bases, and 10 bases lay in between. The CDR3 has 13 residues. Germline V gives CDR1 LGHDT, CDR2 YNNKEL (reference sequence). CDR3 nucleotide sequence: TGTGCCAGCAGGGAATCTAGGTACAATGAGCAGTTCTTC. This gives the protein CASRESRYNEQFF.

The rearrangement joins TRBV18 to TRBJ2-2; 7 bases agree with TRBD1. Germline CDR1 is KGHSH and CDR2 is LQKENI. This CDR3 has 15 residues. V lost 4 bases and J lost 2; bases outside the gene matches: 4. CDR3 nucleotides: TGTGCCAGCTCACGGGACAGAACTAACACCGGGGAGCTGTTTTTT. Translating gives CASSRDRTNTGELFF.

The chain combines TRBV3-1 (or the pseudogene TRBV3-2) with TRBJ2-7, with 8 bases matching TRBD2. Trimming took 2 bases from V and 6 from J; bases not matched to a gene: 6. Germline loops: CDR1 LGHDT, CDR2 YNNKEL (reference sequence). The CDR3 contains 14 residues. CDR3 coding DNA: TGTGCCAGCAGCCAAAGCGGGAGTTTATCCGAGCAGTACTTC. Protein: CASSQSGSLSEQYF.

The CDR3, as DNA: TGTGCCAGCAGCCAAGAACAGGGCTTCCAGCCCCAGCATTTT. It specifies CASSQEQGFQPQHF. The chain links TRBV4-2 to TRBJ1-5; D may be TRBD1 (6 bases). Germline V lookup: CDR1 LGHNA, CDR2 YNFKEQ. The CDR3 totals 14 residues. Trimming removed 0 bases at V and 7 bases at J, with 10 bases between.

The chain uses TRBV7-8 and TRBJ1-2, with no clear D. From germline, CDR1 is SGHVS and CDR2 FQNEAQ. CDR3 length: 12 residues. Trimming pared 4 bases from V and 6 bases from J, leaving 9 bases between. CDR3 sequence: CASSSSGDGYTF. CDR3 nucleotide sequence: TGTGCCAGCAGCTCATCCGGGGATGGCTACACCTTC.

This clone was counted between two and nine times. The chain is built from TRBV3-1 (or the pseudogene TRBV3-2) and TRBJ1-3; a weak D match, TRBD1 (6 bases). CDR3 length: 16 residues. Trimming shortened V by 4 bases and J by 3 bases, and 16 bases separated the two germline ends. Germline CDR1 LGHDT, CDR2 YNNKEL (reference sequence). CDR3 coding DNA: TGTGCCAGCAGCCTCGGGGGGGCTTCAGTTGGAAACACCATATATTTT. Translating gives CASSLGGASVGNTIYF.

The CDR3 loop reads CASSWDIGGQPQHF. CDR3 DNA: TGCGCCAGCAGCTGGGATATCGGCGGGCAGCCCCAGCATTTT. The chain combines TRBV5-1 with TRBJ1-5; D gene ambiguous. Germline V gene data show CDR1 as SGHRS and CDR2 as YFSETQ. This CDR3 spans 14 amino acids. The V and J ends lost 3 bases and 7 bases respectively, with 14 bases between them.

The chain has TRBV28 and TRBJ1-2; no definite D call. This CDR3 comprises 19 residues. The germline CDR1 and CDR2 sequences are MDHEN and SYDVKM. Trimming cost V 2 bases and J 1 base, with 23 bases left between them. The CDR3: CASSLQVLGRTASNYGYTF. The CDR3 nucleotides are TGTGCCAGCAGTTTACAGGTCCTTGGACGGACTGCAAGTAACTATGGCTACACCTTC.